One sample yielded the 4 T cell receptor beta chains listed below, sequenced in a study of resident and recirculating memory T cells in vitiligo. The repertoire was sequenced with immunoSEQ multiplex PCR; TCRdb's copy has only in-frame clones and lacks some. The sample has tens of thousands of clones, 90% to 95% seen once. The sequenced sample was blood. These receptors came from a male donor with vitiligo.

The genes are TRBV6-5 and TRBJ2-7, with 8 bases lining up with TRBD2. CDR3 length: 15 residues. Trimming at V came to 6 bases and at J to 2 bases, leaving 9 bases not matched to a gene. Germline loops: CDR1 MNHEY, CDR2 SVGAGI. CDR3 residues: CASRILAGTTYEQYF. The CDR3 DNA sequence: TGTGCCAGCAGAATTCTAGCGGGCACAACCTACGAGCAGTACTTC.

CDR3 sequence: CATSRDLGEGQPQHF. CDR3 DNA sequence: TGTGCCACCAGCAGAGATCTCGGGGAGGGACAGCCCCAGCATTTT. This chain connects TRBV15 to TRBJ1-5; D is unclear. CDR3 length equals 15 residues. Germline CDR1 and CDR2: LNHNV and YYDKDF (reference sequence). V lost 0 bases and J 7 bases, leaving 13 bases between the germline ends.

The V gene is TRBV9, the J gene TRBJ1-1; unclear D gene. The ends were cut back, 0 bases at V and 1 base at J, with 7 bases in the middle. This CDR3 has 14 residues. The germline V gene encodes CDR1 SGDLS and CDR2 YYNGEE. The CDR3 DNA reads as TGTGCCAGCAGCGTAGCTTCGGGGAACACTGAAGCTTTCTTT. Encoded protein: CASSVASGNTEAFF.

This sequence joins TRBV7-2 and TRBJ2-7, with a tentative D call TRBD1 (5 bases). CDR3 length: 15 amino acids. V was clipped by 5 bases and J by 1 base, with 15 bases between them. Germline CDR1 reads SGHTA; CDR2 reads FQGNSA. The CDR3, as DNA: TGTGCCAGCAGCCTGATACAGGCGGTTTCCTACGAGCAGTACTTC. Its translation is CASSLIQAVSYEQYF.